This T cell receptor (beta chain) originates from a study of T cells in Graves' hyperthyroidism and ophthalmopathy. Thyroid ultrasound, orbital computed tomography, clinical symptoms, and serum thyroxine and TRAb underpinned diagnoses. Amplified TCR beta CDR3 regions came from RNA transcripts. When the TCR CDR3 underwent first-round RT-PCR, the HTBI primer set was used. TCRdb independently ran MiXCR on the multiplex PCR reads; one entry per CDR3 protein. This sample carries about 700,000 distinct CDR3 sequences, 45% of them seen once, and the ten largest clones take less than 9%. The CDR3 extends over 16 amino acids. Trimming took 4 bases from V and 2 from J; bases not matched to a gene: 6. Germline-derived CDR1 and CDR2 are SGHRS and YFSETQ.

The receptor comes from an adult man with Graves' disease, either hyperthyroidism or ophthalmopathy (not recorded which). Sequenced material: peripheral blood or thyroid tissue (not recorded which). This chain uses TRBV5-1 with TRBJ1-6; 7 nucleotides match TRBD1. The CDR3 DNA is TGCGCCAGCAGCGCCCGGGACAGAACCTATAATTCACCCCTCCACTTT. Amino acids: CASSARDRTYNSPLHF.